Shown below are 23 T cell receptor beta chains from a single sample sequenced in a study of CD8+ T cells in alopecia areata. Treatment of the sample: oral pan-JAK inhibitor, 5-10 mg twice daily. RNA was isolated and reverse transcribed to cDNA, the sequencing template. Repertoires were generated with immunoSEQ multiplex PCR, while TCRdb's copy carries only in-frame clones and drops some. The repertoire includes around 100,000 clones, 85% to 90% of them detected once, and over 8.5% sits in the top ten. Sample: CD8+ T cells sorted from blood, taken between weeks 30 and 35, from a patient treated with tofacitinib. These receptors came from a human donor with alopecia areata.

This clone was found a few times. V usage is TRBV5-6 and J usage is TRBJ2-7, with 9 bases identical to TRBD1. Germline CDR1 SGHDT, CDR2 YYEEEE. The CDR3 contains 14 residues. The V segment lost 4 bases and the J segment 2 bases; nucleotides outside the gene matches: 4. CDR3 nucleotides: TGTGCCAGCAGCCGGGACAGGGTCCCCTACGAGCAGTACTTC. Its translation is CASSRDRVPYEQYF.

V and J are TRBV9 and TRBJ2-1; D perhaps matches TRBD2 (5 bases). This CDR3 region has 16 residues. Trimming shortened V by 0 bases and J by 2 bases, and 12 bases separated the two germline ends. Germline V gives CDR1 SGDLS, CDR2 YYNGEE. DNA for the CDR3: TGTGCCAGCAGCGTAGAAGGGAGAGGTACCTACAATGAGCAGTTCTTC. Encoded protein: CASSVEGRGTYNEQFF.

The chain carries TRBV11-2 and TRBJ2-7; TRBD1 matches at 7 bases. The CDR3 length is 14 residues. The germline gives CDR1 SGHAT, CDR2 FQNNGV. The ends lost 4 bases at V and 2 bases at J; junction bases unmatched: 5. The CDR3 region has the DNA TGTGCCAGCAGCTCACAGGGGTCCACCTACGAGCAGTACTTC. It encodes CASSSQGSTYEQYF.

This clone appeared a few times. This chain uses TRBV29-1 with TRBJ2-7, with 7 nucleotides matching TRBD1. The V gene's germline CDR1 is SQVTM and CDR2 ANQGSEA. Unmatched junction bases numbered 12, after V lost 4 bases and J lost 3 bases. The CDR3 has 15 amino acids. Here the CDR3 DNA reads TGCAGCGTTGTTGCACCCGGACAGGAGCTCTACGAGCAGTACTTC. Protein product: CSVVAPGQELYEQYF.

The J gene is TRBJ2-3, the V gene TRBV27; D remains unclear. The CDR3 extends over 16 amino acids. The V end lost 6 bases, the J end lost 0 bases, and 16 bases lay between the germline ends. Germline V gene lookup returns CDR1 MNHEY and CDR2 SMNVEV (reference sequence). The CDR3 here is CASREEPSSSTDTQYF. CDR3 sequence (DNA): TGTGCCAGCAGAGAAGAGCCCTCCTCTAGCACAGATACGCAGTATTTT.

Comment on this clone: Other DNA sequences in this specimen translate into the identical CDR3. The rearrangement links TRBV7-9 to TRBJ2-7; D not resolved. This CDR3 comprises 12 residues. The germline gives CDR1 SEHNR, CDR2 FQNEAQ (reference sequence). V was pared by 1 base and J by 6 bases, with 7 bases between. CDR3 protein: CASSLGGGEQYF. CDR3 nucleotides: TGTGCCAGCAGCTTAGGGGGTGGCGAGCAGTACTTC.

The rearrangement joins TRBV4-2 to TRBJ1-1; D call uncertain. The CDR3 loop spans 17 amino acids. CDR1 and CDR2 from the germline V gene are LGHNA and YNFKEQ. Trimming pared 1 base from V and 5 bases from J, leaving 20 bases between. The CDR3 DNA sequence: TGTGCCAGCAGCCAAGGCGAAGTCCAGGTAGTCAAAACTGAAGCTTTCTTT. Translating gives CASSQGEVQVVKTEAFF.

V is TRBV6-5 and J is TRBJ2-2, with unresolved D. The ends were cut back, 2 bases at V and 6 bases at J, with 7 bases in the middle. The CDR3 contains 13 residues. CDR1 is MNHEY, CDR2 SVGAGI, per germline. The CDR3 protein is CASSYGPPGELFF. DNA for the CDR3: TGTGCCAGCAGTTACGGGCCCCCCGGGGAGCTGTTTTTT.

This clone has a single count. The chain carries TRBV5-4 and TRBJ2-1, with no clear D. The CDR3 sequence is 14 residues long. Trimming removed 0 bases at V and 0 bases at J, with 4 bases between. From germline, CDR1 is SGHNT and CDR2 YYREEE (reference sequence). The CDR3, as DNA: TGTGCCAGCAGCTTGGGTTACTCCTACAATGAGCAGTTCTTC. This sequence encodes CASSLGYSYNEQFF.

The rearrangement joins TRBV13 to TRBJ2-1; a weak D match, TRBD2 (5 bases). Germline loops: CDR1 PRHDT, CDR2 FYEKMQ (reference sequence). The V end lost 0 bases, the J end lost 5 bases, and 11 bases lay between the germline ends. This CDR3 spans 15 amino acids. Here the CDR3 reads CASSLGGVPDNEQFF. DNA for the CDR3: TGTGCCAGCAGCTTAGGCGGGGTCCCGGACAATGAGCAGTTCTTC.

Turning to this clone: Other DNA variants within this sample encode the same CDR3. The V and J genes are TRBV18 and TRBJ2-7; 8 positions agree with TRBD1. The CDR3 has 14 residues. V trimming: 3 bases; J trimming: 4 bases; junction bases outside the gene matches: 5. Germline values: CDR1 KGHSH, CDR2 LQKENI. The chain's CDR3 is CASSPRTGLYEQYF. In DNA form, the CDR3 reads TGTGCCAGCTCACCGCGGACAGGGTTATACGAGCAGTACTTC.

This chain uses TRBV6-5 with TRBJ2-1; no firm D call. The CDR3 spans 13 residues. Germline V lookup: CDR1 MNHEY, CDR2 SVGAGI. Trimming removed 2 bases at V and 9 bases at J, with 11 bases between. The CDR3, as DNA: TGTGCCAGCAGTTACGCCCTTCTTTCTGAGCAGTTCTTC. The encoded protein is CASSYALLSEQFF.

The V call is TRBV18, the J call TRBJ2-7; D unclear. Germline loops: CDR1 KGHSH, CDR2 LQKENI. Trimming pared 4 bases from V and 3 bases from J, leaving 10 bases between. The CDR3 has 13 amino acids. The CDR3 sequence: CASSRKGYYEQYF. Here the CDR3 DNA reads TGTGCCAGCTCACGCAAGGGCTACTACGAGCAGTACTTC.

The V and J genes are TRBV9 and TRBJ1-1; no reliable D call. There are 15 residues in the CDR3. V lost 0 bases to trimming and J lost 0 bases, with 9 bases between them. Germline CDR1 is SGDLS and CDR2 is YYNGEE. The CDR3 is CASSVGAGMNTEAFF. DNA for the CDR3: TGTGCCAGCAGCGTAGGGGCGGGGATGAACACTGAAGCTTTCTTT.

The chain carries TRBV2 and TRBJ2-3; D assignment may be TRBD1 or TRBD2 (5 bases each). V lost 3 bases and J 2 bases, leaving 12 bases between the germline ends. Germline V gives CDR1 SNHLY, CDR2 FYNNEI. CDR3 length: 15 amino acids. CDR3 coding DNA: TGTGCCAGCAGTGAGTCCCAGGGAGACACAGATACGCAGTATTTT. Translating it yields CASSESQGDTDTQYF. The full variable domain, in which reference TRBV2 and TRBJ2-3 provide the parts outside the CDR3, is EPEVTQTPSHQVTQMGQEVILRCVPISNHLYFYWYRQILGQKVEFLVSFYNNEISEKSEIFDDQFSVERPDGSNFTLKIRSTKLEDSAMYFCASSESQGDTDTQYFGPGTRLTVL.

The rearrangement joins TRBV5-1 to TRBJ1-1; D ambiguous. The CDR3 extends over 13 amino acids. CDR1 and CDR2 (germline): SGHRS, YFSETQ. V gave up 2 bases and J gave up 4 bases, with 9 bases separating them. The CDR3 protein is CASSFAGFTEAFF. CDR3 coding DNA: TGCGCCAGCAGCTTCGCGGGTTTCACTGAAGCTTTCTTT.

The count of this clone is one. The V gene is TRBV5-6, the J gene TRBJ1-5; D remains ambiguous. Trimming removed 1 base at V and 4 bases at J, with 9 bases between. Germline CDR1 and CDR2: SGHDT and YYEEEE. CDR3 length equals 14 residues. The CDR3 coding sequence is TGTGCCAGCAGCTTGTTGCGGGATAATCAGCCCCAGCATTTT. Translated, it gives CASSLLRDNQPQHF.

A single count supports this clone. The chain combines TRBV29-1 with TRBJ2-5; a weak D match, TRBD2 (6 bases). The J call may be mistaken, given a closer DNA end match to TRBJ2-7. The CDR3 spans 15 residues. Germline V gives CDR1 SQVTM, CDR2 ANQGSEA. CDR3 region: CSVEGGDRASYEQYF. The CDR3 DNA reads TGCAGCGTTGAAGGGGGGGATCGTGCCTCCTACGAGCAGTACTTC.

The V gene is TRBV5-1, the J gene TRBJ2-7; D tentatively fits TRBD1 or TRBD2 (5 bases each). CDR1 is SGHRS and CDR2 is YFSETQ in the germline V gene. V was pared by 2 bases and J by 2 bases, with 11 bases between. CDR3 length: 14 amino acids. The CDR3 reads CASSFGGAAYEQYF. CDR3 bases: TGCGCCAGCAGCTTTGGGGGAGCCGCCTACGAGCAGTACTTC. The variable domain in full, completed from reference TRBV5-1 and TRBJ2-7, reads KAGVTQTPRYLIKTRGQQVTLSCSPISGHRSVSWYQQTPGQGLQFLFEYFSETQRNKGNFPGRFSGRQFSNSRSEMNVSTLELGDSALYLCASSFGGAAYEQYFGPGTRLTVT.

This CDR3 reads CASSLAGGNEQYF. CDR3 nucleotides: TGTGCCAGCAGCTTAGCCGGGGGCAACGAGCAGTACTTC. The chain uses TRBV7-8 and TRBJ2-7; D is possibly TRBD1 or TRBD2 (6 bases each). The CDR3 is made up of 13 amino acids. Germline values: CDR1 SGHVS, CDR2 FQNEAQ. V lost 0 bases and J lost 5, with 8 bases in between.

This clone was observed once. This chain links TRBV4-1 with TRBJ2-5, with TRBD2 matching 7 bases. The length of the CDR3 is 13 residues. The junction had 3 bases not matched to a gene; V was cut back by 3 bases and J by 5 bases. Per germline, CDR1 MGHRA and CDR2 YSYEKL. DNA for the CDR3: TGCGCCAGCAGCCAGGGACTACCGGAGACCCAGTACTTC. Translating it yields CASSQGLPETQYF.

The chain is built from TRBV6-4 and TRBJ2-2, with D maybe TRBD1 (6 bases). Germline V gene data show CDR1 as MRHNA and CDR2 as SNTAGT. The CDR3 is made up of 16 amino acids. The ends were cut back, 8 bases at V and 1 base at J, with 17 bases in the middle. DNA of the CDR3: TGTGCCAGCTCTGAGGACAGAAATGAGAACACCGGGGAGCTGTTTTTT. Its protein product is CASSEDRNENTGELFF.

The V and J genes are TRBV29-1 and TRBJ2-1; D is uncertain. The CDR3 totals 12 residues. The V gene lost 3 bases and the J gene lost 4 bases, with 7 bases spanning the gap. In germline, CDR1 is SQVTM, CDR2 ANQGSEA. For the CDR3, the DNA is TGCAGCGTTGAGCCTAATTACAATGAGCAGTTCTTC. Translated: CSVEPNYNEQFF.